This passage covers 20 T cell receptor beta chains from one sample sequenced in a study of blood T cells in healthy people across ages. Primed by a sample-barcoded 5' primer and a J-beta primer mix, a second PCR proceeded for roughly 7 to 11 cycles. TCRdb re-analysed the 5' RACE reads in MiXCR, keeping a single row per CDR3 protein. The table includes 1.5 million to 1.8 million distinct CDR3 sequences, under 55% detected once. Material: blood. Receptors were obtained from a woman younger than 30 in good health.

The genes are TRBV11-2 and TRBJ2-1, with 7 bases matching TRBD1. Trimming took 5 bases from V and 10 from J; bases not matched to a gene: 11. Germline V gene data show CDR1 as SGHAT and CDR2 as FQNNGV. This CDR3 is built from 14 residues. Here the CDR3 reads CASSRLGNRGEQFF. The DNA of the CDR3 is TGTGCCAGCAGCCGTCTTGGGAACAGGGGCGAGCAGTTCTTC.

The V and J genes are TRBV6-2 or TRBV6-3 and TRBJ1-2, with 9 bases matching TRBD1. This CDR3 region has 14 residues. V was clipped by 5 bases and J by 8 bases; unmatched bases: 9. CDR1 and CDR2 (germline): MNHEY, SVGEGT. DNA for the CDR3: TGTGCCAGCAGTGAACAGGGGGCTCTGAGCGGCTACACCTTC. This gives the protein CASSEQGALSGYTF.

In DNA form, the CDR3 reads TGTGCCAGCAGCGGGGACAGATCTAACTATGGCTACACCTTC. Its translation: CASSGDRSNYGYTF. The chain has TRBV9 and TRBJ1-2; TRBD1 aligns across 7 bases. The junction had 2 bases not matched to a gene; V was cut back by 3 bases and J by 0 bases. The germline V gene encodes CDR1 SGDLS and CDR2 YYNGEE. The CDR3 length is 14 residues.

This clonotype was seen more than once but under ten times. The chain is built from TRBV7-2 and TRBJ2-5, with D maybe TRBD2 (6 bases). Trimming took 1 base from V and 5 from J, leaving 11 bases between them. There are 14 residues in the CDR3. CDR1 is SGHTA, CDR2 FQGNSA, per germline. The CDR3 bases are TGTGCCAGCAGCTTAGTGAAAGGGAGGGAGACCCAGTACTTC. Amino acids: CASSLVKGRETQYF.

This clonotype occurred many times. The chain is built from TRBV27 and TRBJ1-2; D call uncertain. Trimming stripped 6 bases from V and 2 bases from J, with 10 bases between. The CDR3 is 13 residues long. Germline CDR1 is MNHEY and CDR2 is SMNVEV (reference sequence). CDR3 in amino acids: CASSLGLNYGYTF. DNA for the CDR3: TGTGCCAGCAGCTTAGGGTTGAACTATGGCTACACCTTC.

V usage is TRBV20-1 and J usage is TRBJ1-2; tentative D call: TRBD1 (6 bases). Trimming shortened V by 5 bases and J by 3 bases, and 13 bases separated the two germline ends. The CDR3 is 13 residues long. The germline V gene encodes CDR1 DFQATT and CDR2 SNEGSKA (reference sequence). CDR3: CSAPGGGYYGYTF. CDR3 nucleotides: TGCAGTGCTCCTGGAGGGGGGTACTATGGCTACACCTTC.

The rearrangement links TRBV6-5 to TRBJ2-5; D is undetermined. The better agreement between TRBJ2-7 and the DNA end casts doubt on the J call. In germline, CDR1 is MNHEY, CDR2 SVGAGI. CDR3 length: 15 residues. The CDR3 DNA reads TGTGCCAGCAGTTACTCGCCAGCCTCGTCCCACGAGCAGTACTTC. Encoded protein: CASSYSPASSHEQYF.

The rearrangement links TRBV7-2 to TRBJ2-4; D is undetermined. The J call may be in error: the DNA end matches TRBJ2-7 better. Germline values: CDR1 SGHTA, CDR2 FQGNSA. This CDR3 has 15 amino acids. CDR3 sequence (DNA): TGTGCCAGCAGCTTATGCCCCCAGAGGTTTTACGAGCAGTACTTC. Translation: CASSLCPQRFYEQYF.

On this clonotype itself: Being one base from a much bigger clone, this may be a read error. The chain couples TRBV4-3 to TRBJ2-1; TRBD2 agrees at 13 bases. The end of the DNA is better explained by TRBJ2-7, so the J call may be wrong. The CDR3 runs to 20 residues. The germline V gene has CDR1 LGHNA and CDR2 YSLEER. CDR3 nucleotides: TGCGCCAGCAGCCCGTTCAACAGACTAGCGGGAGGAACGACCTACAATGAGCAGTACTTC. It is translated as CASSPFNRLAGGTTYNEQYF.

The rearrangement joins TRBV3-1 to TRBJ1-1, with D possibly TRBD1 on 5 matching bases. This CDR3 is 14 amino acids long. Trimming stripped 3 bases from V and 3 bases from J, with 11 bases between. CDR1 and CDR2 from the germline V gene are LGHDT and YNNKEL (reference sequence). The CDR3 spells CASSHGAWDTEAFF. CDR3 bases: TGTGCCAGCAGCCATGGGGCATGGGACACTGAAGCTTTCTTT.

The CDR3 DNA reads TGTGCCAGCAGCTGGGCCCCCGGGGAAAGCTCCTACAATGAGCAGTACTTC. Translation gives CASSWAPGESSYNEQYF. V and J are TRBV7-2 and TRBJ2-7, with D perhaps matching TRBD2 (5 bases). The V gene lost 4 bases and the J gene lost 7 bases, with 26 bases spanning the gap. The germline gives CDR1 SGHTA, CDR2 FQGNSA. The CDR3 length is 17 residues.

The chain joins TRBV27 to TRBJ2-3; no definite D call. The CDR3 length is 13 residues. CDR1 is MNHEY, CDR2 SMNVEV, per germline (reference sequence). The germline V and J ends were trimmed by 3 bases and 5 bases, with 9 bases remaining between them. CDR3 region: CASSLARQDTQYF. The CDR3, as DNA: TGTGCCAGCAGTTTGGCCCGTCAAGATACGCAGTATTTT.

This clonotype was counted only a few times. This sequence joins TRBV29-1 and TRBJ1-1, with unresolved D. V was clipped by 6 bases and J by 3 bases, with 17 bases between them. Germline V gene lookup returns CDR1 SQVTM and CDR2 ANQGSEA. The CDR3 length is 14 residues. This CDR3 reads CSVAQKLLDTEAFF. The CDR3, as DNA: TGCAGCGTAGCACAGAAGCTTTTGGACACTGAAGCTTTCTTT.

The CDR3 DNA sequence: TGTGCCAGCAGCAGACCCCCCGGGACAGGATCCTACGAGCAGTACTTC. It codes for CASSRPPGTGSYEQYF. The chain is built from TRBV7-2 and TRBJ2-7, with TRBD1 identical over 8 bases. Germline assignment: CDR1 SGHTA and CDR2 FQGNSA. The CDR3 runs to 16 residues. The junction had 10 bases not matched to a gene; V was cut back by 5 bases and J by 1 base.

This clonotype was picked up many times. The genes are TRBV5-1 and TRBJ2-7; D is ambiguous. Trimming pared 2 bases from V and 3 bases from J, leaving 9 bases between. The V gene's germline CDR1 is SGHRS and CDR2 YFSETQ. The CDR3 loop spans 13 amino acids. Here the CDR3 DNA reads TGCGCCAGCAGCTTTGAAATTAACTACGAGCAGTACTTC. It specifies CASSFEINYEQYF.

The J gene is TRBJ1-2, the V gene TRBV30; D gene uncertain. Trimming took 7 bases from V and 2 from J, leaving 11 bases between them. Germline loops: CDR1 GTSNPN, CDR2 SVGIG (reference sequence). The CDR3 has 12 residues. CDR3 coding DNA: TGTGCCTCCCCGATAAGGAACTATGGCTACACCTTC. Its translation: CASPIRNYGYTF.

A remark on this clonotype: Sequence at one end of the junction differs from germline and may be a read error. The V gene is TRBV12-3 or TRBV12-4, the J gene TRBJ2-3; D gene unclear. This CDR3 has 13 amino acids. The CDR3 DNA is TGTGCCAGCAGCCCGGACCGGGCAGATACGGAGTATTTT. It translates to CASSPDRADTEYF.

This clonotype was found a few times. J is TRBJ2-5 and V is TRBV3-1; D is perhaps TRBD1 or TRBD2 (5 bases each). Trimming shortened V by 6 bases and J by 2 bases, and 13 bases separated the two germline ends. The CDR3 length is 14 residues. Germline lookup yields CDR1 LGHDT and CDR2 YNNKEL (reference sequence). The CDR3 loop reads CASSAGASQETQYF. CDR3 DNA sequence: TGTGCCAGCAGTGCCGGGGCCTCGCAAGAGACCCAGTACTTC.

The V gene is TRBV2, the J gene TRBJ2-1, with 7 bases fitting TRBD1. The trim removed 1 base at V and 8 bases at J, leaving 8 bases unmatched. Germline-derived CDR1 and CDR2 are SNHLY and FYNNEI. The CDR3 has 15 residues. CDR3 bases: TGTGCCAGCAGTGAAGTTGACAGGGCTGGGGATGAGCAGTTCTTC. Protein sequence: CASSEVDRAGDEQFF.

The chain has TRBV5-1 and TRBJ2-4, with TRBD2 as a possible D gene (5 bases). The tail of the sequence fits TRBJ2-7 better, so the J call may be wrong. The CDR3 is 18 amino acids. Per germline, CDR1 SGHRS and CDR2 YFSETQ. The CDR3 nucleotides read TGCGCCAGCAGCTTGGCCAAGGGTCAAGCAGGATTCGGGGACGAGCAGTACTTC. Protein: CASSLAKGQAGFGDEQYF.